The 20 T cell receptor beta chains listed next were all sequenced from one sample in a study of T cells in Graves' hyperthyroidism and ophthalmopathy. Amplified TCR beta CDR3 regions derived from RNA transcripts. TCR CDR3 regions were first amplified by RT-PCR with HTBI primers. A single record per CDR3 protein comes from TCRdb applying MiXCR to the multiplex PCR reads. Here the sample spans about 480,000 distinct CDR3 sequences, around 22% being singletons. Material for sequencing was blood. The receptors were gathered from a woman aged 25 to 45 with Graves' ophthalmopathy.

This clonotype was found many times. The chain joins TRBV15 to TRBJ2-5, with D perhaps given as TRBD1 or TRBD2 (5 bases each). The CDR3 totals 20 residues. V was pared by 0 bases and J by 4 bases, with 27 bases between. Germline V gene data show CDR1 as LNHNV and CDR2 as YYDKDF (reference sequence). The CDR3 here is CATSRDATEMGRKVGETQYF. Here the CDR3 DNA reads TGTGCCACCAGCAGAGATGCTACAGAAATGGGACGGAAAGTAGGAGAGACCCAGTACTTC.

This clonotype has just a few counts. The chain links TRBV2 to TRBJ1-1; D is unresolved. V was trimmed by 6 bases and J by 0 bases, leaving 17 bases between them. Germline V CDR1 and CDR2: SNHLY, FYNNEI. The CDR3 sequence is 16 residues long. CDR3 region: CASRAMHKELNTEAFF. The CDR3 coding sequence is TGTGCCAGCAGGGCGATGCATAAAGAGCTGAACACTGAAGCTTTCTTT.

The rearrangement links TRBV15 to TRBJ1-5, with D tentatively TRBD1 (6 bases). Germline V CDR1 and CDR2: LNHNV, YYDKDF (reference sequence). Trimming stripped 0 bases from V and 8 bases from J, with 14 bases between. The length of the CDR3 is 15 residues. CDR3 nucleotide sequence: TGTGCCACCAGCAGAGATAGGAGGGGGTTAGAGCCCCAGCATTTT. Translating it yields CATSRDRRGLEPQHF.

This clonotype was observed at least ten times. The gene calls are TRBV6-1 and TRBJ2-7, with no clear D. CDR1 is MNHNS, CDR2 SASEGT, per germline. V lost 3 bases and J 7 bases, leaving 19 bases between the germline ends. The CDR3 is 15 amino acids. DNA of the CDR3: TGTGCCAGCAGTGAGGCGAAGGAAGGGTTGAGAGAGCAGTACTTC. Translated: CASSEAKEGLREQYF.

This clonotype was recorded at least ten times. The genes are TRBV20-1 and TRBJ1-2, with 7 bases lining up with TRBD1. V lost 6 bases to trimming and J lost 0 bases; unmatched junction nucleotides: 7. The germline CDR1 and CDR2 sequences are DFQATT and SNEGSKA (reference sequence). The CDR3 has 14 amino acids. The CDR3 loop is CSAGQTTTNYGYTF. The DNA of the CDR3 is TGCAGTGCGGGACAGACTACTACTAACTATGGCTACACCTTC.

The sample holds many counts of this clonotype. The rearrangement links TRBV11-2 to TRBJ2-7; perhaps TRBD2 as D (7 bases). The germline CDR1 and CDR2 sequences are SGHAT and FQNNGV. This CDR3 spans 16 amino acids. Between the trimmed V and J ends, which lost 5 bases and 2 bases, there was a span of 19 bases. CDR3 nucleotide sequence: TGTGCCAGCAGCGGGGGGGCGCGGGGGCCGGCCTACGAGCAGTACTTC. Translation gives CASSGGARGPAYEQYF.

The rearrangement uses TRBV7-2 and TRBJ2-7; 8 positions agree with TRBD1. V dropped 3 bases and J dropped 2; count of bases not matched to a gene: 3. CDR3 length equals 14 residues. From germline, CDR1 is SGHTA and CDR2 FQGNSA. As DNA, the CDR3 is TGTGCCAGCAGCTTCACAGGGGGTACCTACGAGCAGTACTTC. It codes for CASSFTGGTYEQYF.

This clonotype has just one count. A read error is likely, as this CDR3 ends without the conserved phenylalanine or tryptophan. The CDR3 bases are TGTGCCAGCAGCGCCCGACCAGATTGGGGAAACACCATATATGTT. Protein: CASSARPDWGNTIYV. The chain combines TRBV9 with TRBJ1-3; no firm D call. The ends were cut back, 3 bases at V and 4 bases at J, with 14 bases in the middle. There are 15 residues in the CDR3. Per germline, CDR1 SGDLS and CDR2 YYNGEE.

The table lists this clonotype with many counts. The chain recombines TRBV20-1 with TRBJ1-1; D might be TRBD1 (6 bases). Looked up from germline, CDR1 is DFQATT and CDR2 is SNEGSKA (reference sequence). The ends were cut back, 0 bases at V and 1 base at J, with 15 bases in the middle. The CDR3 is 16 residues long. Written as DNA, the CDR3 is TGCAGTGCTAGAGATGCCAGGGGCCGGTGGAACACTGAAGCTTTCTTT. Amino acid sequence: CSARDARGRWNTEAFF.

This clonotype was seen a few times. The CDR3 region is CASSEAGVKETQYF. The CDR3 DNA sequence: TGTGCCAGCAGTGAAGCGGGGGTAAAAGAGACCCAGTACTTC. The chain couples TRBV6-1 to TRBJ2-5; D could derive from TRBD1 or TRBD2 (5 bases each). The CDR3 length is 14 residues. Germline V gene data show CDR1 as MNHNS and CDR2 as SASEGT. The V and J ends lost 0 bases and 3 bases respectively, with 8 bases between them.

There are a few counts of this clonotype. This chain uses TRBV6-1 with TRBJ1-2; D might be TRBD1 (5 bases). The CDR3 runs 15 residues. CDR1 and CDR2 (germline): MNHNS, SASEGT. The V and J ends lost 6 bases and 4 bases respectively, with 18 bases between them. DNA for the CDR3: TGTGCCAGCAGGACCGGGGCCACGACGGCCTATGGCTACACCTTC. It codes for CASRTGATTAYGYTF.

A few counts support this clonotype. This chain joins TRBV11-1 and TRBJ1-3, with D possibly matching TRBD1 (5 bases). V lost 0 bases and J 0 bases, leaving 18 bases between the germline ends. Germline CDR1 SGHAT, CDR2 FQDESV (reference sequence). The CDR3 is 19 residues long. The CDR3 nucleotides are TGTGCCAGCAGCTTAGCGAGACAGAGCCCAAACCCCTCTGGAAACACCATATATTTT. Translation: CASSLARQSPNPSGNTIYF.

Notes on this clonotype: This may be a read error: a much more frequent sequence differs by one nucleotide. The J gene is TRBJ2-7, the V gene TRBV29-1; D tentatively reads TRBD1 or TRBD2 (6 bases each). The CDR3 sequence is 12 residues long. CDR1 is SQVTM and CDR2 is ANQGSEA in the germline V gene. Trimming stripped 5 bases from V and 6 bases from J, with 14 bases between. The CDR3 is CSVRGTWSEQYF. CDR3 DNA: TGCAGCGTTCGGGGGACATGGAGCGAGCAGTACTTC.

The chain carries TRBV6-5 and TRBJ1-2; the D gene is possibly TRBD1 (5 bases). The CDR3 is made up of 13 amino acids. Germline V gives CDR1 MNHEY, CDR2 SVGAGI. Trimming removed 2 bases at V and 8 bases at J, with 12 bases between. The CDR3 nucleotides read TGTGCCAGCAGTTACAGCCAACGGGGGGGCTACACCTTC. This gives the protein CASSYSQRGGYTF.

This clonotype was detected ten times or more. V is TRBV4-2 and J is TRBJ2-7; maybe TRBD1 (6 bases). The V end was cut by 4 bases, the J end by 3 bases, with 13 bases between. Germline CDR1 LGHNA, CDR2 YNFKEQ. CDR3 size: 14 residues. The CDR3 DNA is TGTGCCAGCAGCCCAGGTGGACAGTTCTACGAGCAGTACTTC. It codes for CASSPGGQFYEQYF.

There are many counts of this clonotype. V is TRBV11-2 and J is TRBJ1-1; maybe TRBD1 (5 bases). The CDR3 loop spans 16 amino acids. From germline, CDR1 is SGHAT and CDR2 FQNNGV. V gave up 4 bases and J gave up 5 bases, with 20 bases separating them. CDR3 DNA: TGTGCCAGCAGCTCCCAGAGCAGGGCGTTGGGGACTGAAGCTTTCTTT. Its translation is CASSSQSRALGTEAFF.

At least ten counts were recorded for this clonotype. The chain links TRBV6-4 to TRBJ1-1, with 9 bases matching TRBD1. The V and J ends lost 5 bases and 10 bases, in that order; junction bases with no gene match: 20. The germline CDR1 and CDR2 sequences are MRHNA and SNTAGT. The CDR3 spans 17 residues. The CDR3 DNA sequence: TGTGCCAGCAGTAGTTCGTTCCGGGACAGGGAACTCCCCGGAGCTTTCTTT. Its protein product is CASSSSFRDRELPGAFF.

The CDR3 loop reads CASSQGGGLANTGELFF. The CDR3 region has the DNA TGCGCCAGCAGCCAAGGAGGGGGACTAGCGAACACCGGGGAGCTGTTTTTT. The genes are TRBV4-1 and TRBJ2-2; 8 positions match TRBD2. The CDR3 is made up of 17 amino acids. Germline CDR1 MGHRA, CDR2 YSYEKL. The V gene end was trimmed by 1 base and the J gene end by 0 bases; junction bases not matched to a gene: 4.

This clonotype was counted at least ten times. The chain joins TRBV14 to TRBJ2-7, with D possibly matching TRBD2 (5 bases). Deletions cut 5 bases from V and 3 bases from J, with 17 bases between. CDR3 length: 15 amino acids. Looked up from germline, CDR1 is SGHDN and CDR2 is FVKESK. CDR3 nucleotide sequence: TGTGCCAGCAGCACCCTTCCGGGATCTCACTACGAGCAGTACTTC. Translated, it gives CASSTLPGSHYEQYF.

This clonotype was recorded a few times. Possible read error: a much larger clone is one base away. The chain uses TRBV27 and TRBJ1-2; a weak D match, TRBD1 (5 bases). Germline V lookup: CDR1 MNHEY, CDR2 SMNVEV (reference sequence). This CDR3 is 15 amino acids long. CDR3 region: CASSFGGVSNDGYTF. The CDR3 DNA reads TGTGCCAGCAGTTTTGGAGGGGTCAGTAACGATGGCTACACCTTC.